Listed below are T cell receptor beta chains from one sample, sequenced in a study of cytomegalovirus exposure and HLA in healthy donors. This table comes from immunoSEQ multiplex PCR, and its TCRdb copy is limited to in-frame clones, with some not included. Of about 130,000 clones listed, around 83% are singletons. Sequenced sample: PBMCs. These receptors came from a girl under 10 years old in good health and CMV-seronegative. CDR3s include the opening cysteine and the closing phenylalanine or tryptophan. Each record gives: J gene, D gene, V gene, clone size, CDR3 DNA, CDR3 protein. A D gene is named only where the DNA matches it firmly. Clone size appears in some rows only: once, few, many, or a class for an expanded clone.

TRBJ2-5 . TRBV18 . TGTGCCAGCTCACCAGGGGGCGAGACCCAGTACTTC CASSPGGETQYF
TRBJ2-1 TRBD2 TRBV5-1 . TGCGCCAGCAGCCCGGCCGGCGCTAGCGGGAGGGAGGGGAACAATGAGCAGTTCTTC CASSPAGASGREGNNEQFF
TRBJ1-1 . TRBV12-5 . TGTGCTAGTGGTACGATCCTTACATCCCTTTCGAACACTGAAGCTTTCTTT CASGTILTSLSNTEAFF
TRBJ1-6 TRBD1 TRBV28 few TGTGCCAGCAGTTTTCCGAGACAGGGTTTAAGCTCACCCCTCCACTTT CASSFPRQGLSSPLHF
TRBJ1-6 TRBD1 TRBV19 once TGTGCCAGTAGTACCGGACAGGGGGGTTCACCCCTCCACTTT CASSTGQGGSPLHF
TRBJ2-1 TRBD2 TRBV5-1 . TGCGCCAGCAGCTTGGGGCTAGCGGGTTACAATGAGCAGTTCTTC CASSLGLAGYNEQFF
TRBJ1-4 . TRBV4-1 . TGCGCCAGCAGCCAATCCCCGACTAATGAAAAACTGTTTTTT CASSQSPTNEKLFF
TRBJ2-7 TRBD1 TRBV10-3 . TGTGCCATCAGGGGGGACAGCTCCTACGAGCAGTACTTC CAIRGDSSYEQYF
TRBJ2-1 TRBD2 TRBV10-2 . TGCGCCAGCAGTGAGGGGAGCGGGAGCAATGAGCAGTTCTTC CASSEGSGSNEQFF
TRBJ2-5 TRBD1 TRBV28 . TGTGCCAGCAGTTCTACAGGGGAACAAGAGACCCAGTACTTC CASSSTGEQETQYF
TRBJ1-1 . TRBV18 . TGTGCCAGCTCACCACCGAACTGGAACACTGAAGCTTTCTTT CASSPPNWNTEAFF
TRBJ2-7 . TRBV6-5 . TGTGCCACAGTCGGACGGAGGGAAACCTACGAGCAGTACTTC CATVGRRETYEQYF
TRBJ2-3 TRBD2 TRBV28 . TGTGCCCTTAGGCCAGGTAGCGGGATTGATACGCAGTATTTT CALRPGSGIDTQYF
TRBJ1-6 . TRBV4-2 . TGTGCCAGCAGCCAATCAGGCAGTACTAATTCACCCCTCCACTTT CASSQSGSTNSPLHF
TRBJ2-7 . TRBV18 . TGTGCCAGCTCACCGGGACAAGACTACGAGCAGTACTTC CASSPGQDYEQYF
TRBJ2-7 . TRBV11-2 . TGTGCCAGCAGCTTTGCTAGCAGATACTCCTACGAGCAGTACTTC CASSFASRYSYEQYF
TRBJ2-7 . TRBV28 few TGTGCCAGCAGTTTAGGGCAGGGTGCGTACGAGCAGTACTTC CASSLGQGAYEQYF
TRBJ2-7 . TRBV30 . TGTGCCTGGAGACCTACAGGGAAACCCTACGAGCAGTACTTC CAWRPTGKPYEQYF
TRBJ1-6 TRBD1 TRBV19 . TGTGCCAGTAGTATGGCAGGGGGCTCCTATAATTCACCCCTCCACTTT CASSMAGGSYNSPLHF
TRBJ2-5 . TRBV7-2 . TGTGCCAGCAGCGGTCCGGGCCAAGAGACCCAGTACTTC CASSGPGQETQYF
TRBJ2-7 TRBD1 TRBV9 . TGTGCCAGCAGTGAGAGACAGGGAAATCTCGAGCAGTACTTC CASSERQGNLEQYF
TRBJ2-2 . TRBV15 . TGTGCCACCGGTAGAGGGAGATCCCGGAACACCGGGGAGCTGTTTTTT CATGRGRSRNTGELFF
TRBJ2-1 TRBD2 TRBV11-2 . TGTGCCAGCAGCTTAGAATCCGGTCTAGCGGGAGGGGTTGAGCAGTTCTTC CASSLESGLAGGVEQFF
TRBJ1-5 . TRBV5-6 . TGTGCCAGCAGCCTCTGGGGCGCGGGCAATCAGCCCCAGCATTTT CASSLWGAGNQPQHF
TRBJ2-1 . TRBV11-3 . TGTGCCAGCAGCTTATTCTCTAATGAGCAGTTCTTC CASSLFSNEQFF
TRBJ1-1 . TRBV9 . TGTGCCAGCAGCCCCACCGGGGGGAACACTGAAGCTTTCTTT CASSPTGGNTEAFF
TRBJ2-2 TRBD1 TRBV27 . TGTGCCAGCACCGACAGGGCCACCGGGGAGCTGTTTTTT CASTDRATGELFF
TRBJ2-3 TRBD2 TRBV9 . TGTGCCAGCAGCGCTCCTCTAGCGGGGATCACAGATACGCAGTATTTT CASSAPLAGITDTQYF
TRBJ1-5 . TRBV2 . TGTGCCAGCAGTGACAGTCGGGTCGCTCAGCCCCAGCATTTT CASSDSRVAQPQHF
TRBJ2-3 TRBD2 TRBV6-6 few TGTGCCAGCAGTCGACTAGCGGAGAGCACAGATACGCAGTATTTT CASSRLAESTDTQYF
TRBJ2-5 TRBD1 TRBV13 . TGTGCCAGCAGCCCAGGGACAGGGGGTGAGACCCAGTACTTC CASSPGTGGETQYF
TRBJ1-4 TRBD1 TRBV19 . TGTGCCAGTAGTGGGACAGATGAAAAACTGTTTTTT CASSGTDEKLFF
TRBJ2-1 . TRBV5-1 . TGCGCCAGCAGCCCTTACTCCGACAATGAGCAGTTCTTC CASSPYSDNEQFF
TRBJ1-1 TRBD1 TRBV18 few TGTGCCAGCTCACCCTCAACAGGGGACACTGAAGCTTTCTTT CASSPSTGDTEAFF
TRBJ1-6 . TRBV4-2 . TGTGCCAGCAGCCAAGATATTCAGCAGGGGAGCTCCTATAATTCACCCCTCCACTTT CASSQDIQQGSSYNSPLHF
TRBJ2-7 TRBD2 TRBV14 . TGTGCCAGCAGCCAATATAGGGGGATAGCGGGAGAAGGCGAGCAGTACTTC CASSQYRGIAGEGEQYF
TRBJ2-7 . TRBV4-2 . TGTGCCAGCAGCCAAGAATCCAGGGGCTACGAGCAGTACTTC CASSQESRGYEQYF
TRBJ1-1 . TRBV10-1 . TGCGCCAGCAGTGATAGCGATTCCACTGAAGCTTTCTTT CASSDSDSTEAFF
TRBJ2-7 TRBD2 TRBV27 . TGTGCCAGCAGTTTAGCGGGACTAGCGGGAGCCTACGAGCAGTACTTC CASSLAGLAGAYEQYF
TRBJ2-1 . TRBV15 . TGTGCCACCAGCAGTGAGTTCGGGAGCAATGAGCAGTTCTTC CATSSEFGSNEQFF
TRBJ1-2 . TRBV18 . TGTGCCAGCTCACCAAATCCAGAAGGAGGCTATGGCTACACCTTC CASSPNPEGGYGYTF
TRBJ2-3 . TRBV5-6 . TGTGCCAGCAGCTTAGAGGGTGACACAGATACGCAGTATTTT CASSLEGDTDTQYF
TRBJ2-7 TRBD1 TRBV12-5 . TGTGCTAGTGGTCACCGGGGACAGCCGACCTACGAGCAGTACTTC CASGHRGQPTYEQYF
TRBJ2-7 . TRBV7-9 . TGTGCCAGCAGCACAGTAAACTCCTACGAGCAGTACTTC CASSTVNSYEQYF
TRBJ2-3 TRBD2 TRBV2 . TGTGCCAGCCTACTAGCGGGAGATACGCAGTATTTT CASLLAGDTQYF
TRBJ1-1 . TRBV30 . TGTGCCTGGACCGGACAGAGTGAAGCTTTCTTT CAWTGQSEAFF
TRBJ2-7 TRBD2 TRBV4-1 . TGCGCCAGCAGCCAAGTAGCGGGGGACTCCTACGAGCAGTACTTC CASSQVAGDSYEQYF
TRBJ2-7 TRBD1 TRBV19 . TGTGCCAGTAGTAAAGGACAGGGATGGTACGAGCAGTACTTC CASSKGQGWYEQYF
TRBJ2-7 . TRBV7-8 . TGTGCCAGCAGCTTTGGAGCGGCGGGAGAGGGGGACGAGCAGTACTTC CASSFGAAGEGDEQYF
TRBJ1-5 . TRBV7-2 few TGTGCCAGCAGCCCTGCTCCATGGCAGGGTACCTACAATCAGCCCCAGCATTTT CASSPAPWQGTYNQPQHF
TRBJ2-5 . TRBV4-1 . TGCGCCAGCAGCCAAGGTCAGGGGCGATTCGAGACCCAGTACTTC CASSQGQGRFETQYF
TRBJ2-2 TRBD2 TRBV19 . TGTGCCAGTAGTTCCTGGGCGGGAGCCGGGGAGCTGTTTTTT CASSSWAGAGELFF
TRBJ2-7 . TRBV7-2 . TGTGCCAGCAGCTTAGCGCGCGGGACCTACGAGCAGTACTTC CASSLARGTYEQYF
TRBJ2-7 TRBD2 TRBV7-9 . TGTGCCAGCAGCTCTAGCGGAGGGGCGGGGGCCTACGAGCAGTACTTC CASSSSGGAGAYEQYF
TRBJ1-1 . TRBV7-9 . TGTGCCAGCAGCTTAGGGCGGGTCATGAACACTGAAGCTTTCTTT CASSLGRVMNTEAFF
TRBJ2-2 . TRBV19 . TGTGCCAGTAGTCCCCGGAGGACCGGGGAGCTGTTTTTT CASSPRRTGELFF
TRBJ1-1 . TRBV30 . TGTGCCTGGAGTCCGACAGCGTTTATGGGGACTGAAGCTTTCTTT CAWSPTAFMGTEAFF
TRBJ1-2 TRBD1 TRBV7-9 few TGTGCCAGCAGCATAACAGGGGTAGGCTACACCTTC CASSITGVGYTF
TRBJ1-2 TRBD1 TRBV28 . TGTGCCAGCAGCCCCCTCCGGGACAGGGGAGAGGATGGCTACACCTTC CASSPLRDRGEDGYTF
TRBJ2-1 TRBD1 TRBV6-5 . TGTGCCAGCAGTTACTCGGGGCCAGGGGGCTACAATGAGCAGTTCTTC CASSYSGPGGYNEQFF